These T cell receptor beta chains were read from a single sample in a study of long-term antiretroviral therapy in people with HIV. This table comes from immunoSEQ multiplex PCR, and its TCRdb copy is limited to in-frame clones, with some not included. Of 25,000 to 35,000 clones listed, about 96% are singletons. The sample here was unsorted PBMCs, taken roughly 6.4 years after starting antiretroviral therapy. These receptors were taken from a man aged 25 to 40 with HIV. Both conserved end residues are part of each CDR3. Each record gives: clone size, V gene, D gene, J gene, CDR3 DNA, CDR3 protein. The D gene is left open where the match is weak. Clone size appears in some rows only: once, few, many, or a class for an expanded clone.

clone_size: -; v_call: TRBV7-8; d_call: -; j_call: TRBJ1-4; cdr3_nt: TGTGCCAGCAGCTCTAGCGGTACGGTGGGCGAAAAACTGTTTTTT; cdr3_aa: CASSSSGTVGEKLFF
clone_size: -; v_call: TRBV5-6; d_call: -; j_call: TRBJ1-1; cdr3_nt: TGTGCCAGCAGCGCCGGGTCCACTGAAGCTTTCTTT; cdr3_aa: CASSAGSTEAFF
clone_size: -; v_call: TRBV7-2; d_call: -; j_call: TRBJ1-4; cdr3_nt: TGTGCCAGCAGCCCCTCGACCCGATCTAATGAAAAACTGTTTTTT; cdr3_aa: CASSPSTRSNEKLFF
clone_size: -; v_call: TRBV10-3; d_call: TRBD1; j_call: TRBJ1-2; cdr3_nt: TGTGCCACTTACCGCGGGACAGCTAACTATGGCTACACCTTC; cdr3_aa: CATYRGTANYGYTF
clone_size: once; v_call: TRBV19; d_call: -; j_call: TRBJ1-2; cdr3_nt: TGTGCCAGTAACTCCGGGACGGGAGTAACTAACTATGGCTACACCTTC; cdr3_aa: CASNSGTGVTNYGYTF
clone_size: -; v_call: TRBV5-6; d_call: -; j_call: TRBJ2-1; cdr3_nt: TGTGCCAGCAGCTTGGTCCATGAGGGAGAGTACGAGCAGTTCTTC; cdr3_aa: CASSLVHEGEYEQFF
clone_size: -; v_call: TRBV6-1; d_call: -; j_call: TRBJ1-1; cdr3_nt: TGTGCCAGCAGTGAAGCATTCCTGATGAACACTGAAGCTTTCTTT; cdr3_aa: CASSEAFLMNTEAFF
clone_size: -; v_call: TRBV27; d_call: -; j_call: TRBJ1-5; cdr3_nt: TGTGCCAGCAGACAGGGAAATCAGCCCCAGCATTTT; cdr3_aa: CASRQGNQPQHF
clone_size: -; v_call: TRBV18; d_call: -; j_call: TRBJ2-2; cdr3_nt: TGTGCCAGCTCACGGGGGATCAACCCGAACACCGGGGAGCTGTTTTTT; cdr3_aa: CASSRGINPNTGELFF
clone_size: -; v_call: TRBV6-6; d_call: -; j_call: TRBJ2-2; cdr3_nt: TGTGCCAGCAGTCCACCCTACGAGGTCACCGGGGAGCTGTTTTTT; cdr3_aa: CASSPPYEVTGELFF
clone_size: -; v_call: TRBV10-3; d_call: -; j_call: TRBJ2-3; cdr3_nt: TGTGCCATCAGTGAGCCAGATACGCAGTATTTT; cdr3_aa: CAISEPDTQYF